The source of this T cell receptor beta chain is a study of blood T cell repertoires in COVID-19. About the research overall: The origin of the acute and convalescent COVID-19 samples was the United States, Italy and Spain.

In the original processing: For nucleated cells, counts were estimated from reference gene primer amplification. Sequencing used immunoSEQ multiplex PCR; TCRdb keeps in-frame clones, though not all of them. From that table come the V and J calls and clone size; the DNA was used to work out D and trimming. The data show around 170,000 clones, with roughly 88% seen just once and 3.5% to 5% held by the top ten. This clone was counted a few times. The sequencing sample was made of peripheral blood. This receptor was taken from a woman in her 30s with acute or convalescent COVID-19.

The DNA of the CDR3 is TGTGCCAGCAGCCAATGGGACAGGGGGACCAATGAAGCTTTCTTT. Protein sequence: CASSQWDRGTNEAFF. The V and J genes are TRBV3-1 (or the pseudogene TRBV3-2) and TRBJ1-1, with 11 bases fitting TRBD1. The CDR3 contains 15 residues. The ends lost 2 bases at V and 7 bases at J; junction bases unmatched: 6. The germline gives CDR1 LGHDT, CDR2 YNNKEL (reference sequence).